This is a list of T cell receptor beta chains from one sample in a study of shared T cell receptors in the human thymus. Some clones are missing from TCRdb's copy, which holds only in-frame ones; the method was immunoSEQ multiplex PCR. Of some 720,000 clones in the sample, roughly 90% were seen once. The same data also contributed to another study, on human thymus T cells.

The sample comprised thymocytes. All receptors derive from a boy under two years old with a congenital heart defect. Each CDR3 is given with its conserved first and last residue. Each record gives: CDR3 DNA, CDR3 protein, V gene, CDR3 length, clone size, D gene, J gene. The D gene is left open where the match is weak. Some rows mark clone size as missing; the rest say once, few, many or name a class of expanded clone.

TGTGCCAGCAGCTTGACAGGGGCCACCAACACCGGGGAGCTGTTTTTT | CASSLTGATNTGELFF | TRBV5-6 | 16 | . | TRBD1 | TRBJ2-2
TGTGCCAGCAGTTACTCGGGGGACAGGGAGAACACTGAAGCTTTCTTT | CASSYSGDRENTEAFF | TRBV6-5 | 16 | . | TRBD1 | TRBJ1-1
TGTGCCAGCACCGCCGGACTTTCGTCCTACAATGAGCAGTTCTTC | CASTAGLSSYNEQFF | TRBV7-6 | 15 | few | . | TRBJ2-1
TGCGCCAGCAGCTTGATACAGGAGGGCGAGCAGTACTTC | CASSLIQEGEQYF | TRBV5-1 | 13 | . | . | TRBJ2-7
TGTGCCAGCAGCCCCCCTCGGGGGGAGGGCCATGAGACCCAGTACTTC | CASSPPRGEGHETQYF | TRBV7-2 | 16 | once | TRBD2 | TRBJ2-5
TGCAGCGTTGAAGGGGGACTTCCTACTTTCACAGATACGCAGTATTTT | CSVEGGLPTFTDTQYF | TRBV29-1 | 16 | . | . | TRBJ2-3
TGTGCCAGCAGCCAGATCCCTGCGGCCAACTATGGCTACACCTTC | CASSQIPAANYGYTF | TRBV7-9 | 15 | few | . | TRBJ1-2
TGTGCCAGCTCACCAACTAGCGGGAGGGCTGGGGCCAACGTCCTGACTTTC | CASSPTSGRAGANVLTF | TRBV18 | 17 | . | TRBD2 | TRBJ2-6
TGTGCCAGTAGTCCAGATCATCACGTGTCCTACAATGAGCAGTTCTTC | CASSPDHHVSYNEQFF | TRBV19 | 16 | . | . | TRBJ2-1
TGTGCCAGCAGCTTAGAGCCAGCGGGAGGGGAAGCAGATACGCAGTATTTT | CASSLEPAGGEADTQYF | TRBV7-2 | 17 | . | TRBD2 | TRBJ2-3
TGTGCCAGCAGCTTAGCGCTTGTCAGGGGGCAGACCCAGTACTTC | CASSLALVRGQTQYF | TRBV7-6 | 15 | . | TRBD1 | TRBJ2-5
TGTGCCAGCAGTTTTTCTTGGGACAGCGAGTACGAGCAGTACTTC | CASSFSWDSEYEQYF | TRBV27 | 15 | . | TRBD1 | TRBJ2-7
TGTGCCAGCAGCTTAGAGGGTCGCCGGGACAGGGAGAAAAACGAGCAGTACTTC | CASSLEGRRDREKNEQYF | TRBV11-2 | 18 | few | TRBD1 | TRBJ2-7
TGTGCCTGGAGCCTCCGGGACTCAAGCACAGATACGCAGTATTTT | CAWSLRDSSTDTQYF | TRBV30 | 15 | . | . | TRBJ2-3
TGTGCCCGCACCGGGCTAGCGGGAGGGCCGGGCACCGGGGAGCTGTTTTTT | CARTGLAGGPGTGELFF | TRBV30 | 17 | . | TRBD2 | TRBJ2-2
TGTGCCAGCAGTTTACGGGGACAATTCACAGATACGCAGTATTTT | CASSLRGQFTDTQYF | TRBV6-5 | 15 | . | . | TRBJ2-3
TGCGCCAGCAGCCAAGTTGCTTTTGGACTAGCGGGAGGGCGAGGCACAGATACGCAGTATTTT | CASSQVAFGLAGGRGTDTQYF | TRBV4-3 | 21 | . | TRBD2 | TRBJ2-3
TGCGCCAGCAGCCAAGATTCCGGGACAGGGGAGCACAATGAGCAGTTCTTC | CASSQDSGTGEHNEQFF | TRBV4-1 | 17 | . | TRBD1 | TRBJ2-1
TGCGCCAGCAGTGAGTCTCCGGGATTCGTTTATGGCTACACCTTC | CASSESPGFVYGYTF | TRBV10-1 | 15 | . | . | TRBJ1-2
TGTGCCAGCAGCACCCGGGACAATCCCTACGAGCAGTACTTC | CASSTRDNPYEQYF | TRBV9 | 14 | . | . | TRBJ2-7
TGTGCCAGCAGGCGACCGGGACAGGGGAATGAAAAACTGTTTTTT | CASRRPGQGNEKLFF | TRBV7-9 | 15 | . | TRBD1 | TRBJ1-4
TGTGCCAGCAGTCCGCGGGGCTACACCTTC | CASSPRGYTF | TRBV7-9 | 10 | . | . | TRBJ1-2
TGTGCCAGCAGTGAGTCGACAGGGGGGTACACTGAAGCTTTCTTT | CASSESTGGYTEAFF | TRBV2 | 15 | . | TRBD1 | TRBJ1-1
TGTGCCTGGAGTGTACTAGACCACTTGATTCGGTACGAGCAGTACTTC | CAWSVLDHLIRYEQYF | TRBV30 | 16 | . | . | TRBJ2-7
TGCAGCGCCGGGACAGGCACTAGCACAGATACGCAGTATTTT | CSAGTGTSTDTQYF | TRBV29-1 | 14 | . | TRBD1 | TRBJ2-3
TGCGCCAGCAGCCTGAGACCTCGGGGAGCTAATGAAAAACTGTTTTTT | CASSLRPRGANEKLFF | TRBV5-1 | 16 | . | . | TRBJ1-4
TGCGCCAGCAGCTTTATCCGGGATAACTACAATGAGCAGTTCTTC | CASSFIRDNYNEQFF | TRBV4-1 | 15 | few | . | TRBJ2-1
TGTGCCAGCAGCTTGAGGACAGGGGGCTACGAGCAGTACTTC | CASSLRTGGYEQYF | TRBV7-2 | 14 | . | TRBD1 | TRBJ2-7
TGTGCCAGCAGTCGCACCCCCCCAGGAAACTACGAGCAGTACTTC | CASSRTPPGNYEQYF | TRBV6-6 | 15 | . | . | TRBJ2-7
TGCAGCGTTAAGGACAGGTCGGGCCCCGGGGAGCTGTTTTTT | CSVKDRSGPGELFF | TRBV29-1 | 14 | . | TRBD1 | TRBJ2-2
TGTGCCAGCAGCCAAGCCGGACTAGCGGGCCTAACCCCAAACATTCAGTACTTC | CASSQAGLAGLTPNIQYF | TRBV16 | 18 | . | TRBD2 | TRBJ2-4
TGTGCCATCTCGACTAGCGGGAGGAAAGGGGCCAACGTCCTGACTTTC | CAISTSGRKGANVLTF | TRBV10-3 | 16 | . | TRBD2 | TRBJ2-6
TGTGCCAGCAGCCACCCGGGGGTTGGGGCTGAAGCTTTCTTT | CASSHPGVGAEAFF | TRBV28 | 14 | . | . | TRBJ1-1
TGTGCAACTGACCCAACAGGGACCCCCAAAAACATTCAGTACTTC | CATDPTGTPKNIQYF | TRBV19 | 15 | once | . | TRBJ2-4